A selection of T cell receptor beta chains follows, all from one sample in a study of control samples from healthy donors and cancer patients. Assay used: immunoSEQ multiplex PCR; TCRdb lists only in-frame clones, some missing. The data contain 120,000 or so clones, around 87% of them singletons. The sequenced material came from blood. All receptors come from a man in his forties in good health. CDR3s include the opening cysteine and the closing phenylalanine or tryptophan. The D gene is left open where the match is weak. Clone size appears in some rows only: once, few, many, or a class for an expanded clone.

v_gene	j_gene	abundance	d_gene	CDR3nt	CDR3aa
TRBV24-1	TRBJ1-1	NA	TRBD1	TGTGCCACCAGTGATTCAGGGACAGAGAACACTGAAGCTTTCTTT	CATSDSGTENTEAFF
TRBV30	TRBJ2-1	NA	NA	TGTGCCTGGAGTGCAATTCATCCTGAGCAGTTCTTC	CAWSAIHPEQFF
TRBV7-8	TRBJ2-1	NA	NA	TGTGCCAGCAGCCCCCCGCGGTCTGCGCAGTTCTTC	CASSPPRSAQFF
TRBV7-3	TRBJ2-3	NA	NA	TGTGCCAGCAGCTCGAACGGGGGAAGCACAGATACGCAGTATTTT	CASSSNGGSTDTQYF
TRBV21-1	TRBJ1-3	NA	NA	TGTGCCAGCAGCAAAGGACCGTCAGGGCACGGAAACACCATATATTTT	CASSKGPSGHGNTIYF
TRBV2	TRBJ2-7	NA	NA	TGTGCCAGCAGTGAAGGGTTGGATCGGTACAGGGACTACGAGCAGTACTTC	CASSEGLDRYRDYEQYF
TRBV12-3/TRBV12-4	TRBJ2-5	NA	NA	TGTGCCAGCAGTCCGGGGTTTCTCGGGACCCAGTACTTC	CASSPGFLGTQYF
TRBV3-1/TRBV3-2	TRBJ1-2	medium-sized	NA	TGTGCCAGCAGCGTAGCAGCCCACTATGGCTACACCTTC	CASSVAAHYGYTF
TRBV4-1	TRBJ1-2	NA	NA	TGCGCCAGCAGCCAAGATTCGCCAGGGGATGGCTACACCTTC	CASSQDSPGDGYTF
TRBV3-1/TRBV3-2	TRBJ2-7	NA	TRBD1	TGTGCCAGCAGCAAAAACGGGACAGGGCAAAACGAGCAGTACTTC	CASSKNGTGQNEQYF
TRBV12-3/TRBV12-4	TRBJ1-2	once	NA	TGTGCCAGCAGTTTCAACAGTCACTATGGCTACACCTTC	CASSFNSHYGYTF
TRBV14	TRBJ1-2	NA	NA	TGTGCCAGCAGCAGCTCAGGTTTGACCTATGGCTACACCTTC	CASSSSGLTYGYTF
TRBV9	TRBJ2-5	NA	TRBD2	TGTGCCAGCAGCGTGGATGGACTAGCGGGGGATGACTTATCAGAGACCCAGTACTTC	CASSVDGLAGDDLSETQYF
TRBV7-2	TRBJ1-1	few	TRBD1	TGTGCCAGCAGCCAAACGGGGACAGCGAACACTGAAGCTTTCTTT	CASSQTGTANTEAFF
TRBV3-1/TRBV3-2	TRBJ2-2	NA	TRBD2	TGTGCCAGCAGCCCAGGGGTCGGGACTAGCGGAGAGAACACCGGGGAGCTGTTTTTT	CASSPGVGTSGENTGELFF
TRBV29-1	TRBJ2-7	NA	TRBD2	TGCAGCGCCGGGGGGGTGTCGGGCGAGCAGTACTTC	CSAGGVSGEQYF
TRBV18	TRBJ1-3	NA	TRBD1	TGTGCCAGCTCACCTACCCCCCCCGGACAGGTACAACTTGGAAACACCATATATTTT	CASSPTPPGQVQLGNTIYF
TRBV5-5	TRBJ2-7	NA	NA	TGTGCCAGCAGCTTGGCCGGGGGCTCCAAGCAGTACTTC	CASSLAGGSKQYF
TRBV3-1/TRBV3-2	TRBJ2-7	NA	TRBD1	TGTGCCAGCTGGAAGGGGGCGCGGACCTACGAGCAGTACTTC	CASWKGARTYEQYF
TRBV6-5	TRBJ1-5	NA	TRBD1	TGTGCCAGCAGAGGACAGGGTAAACAGCCCCAGCATTTT	CASRGQGKQPQHF
TRBV3-1/TRBV3-2	TRBJ1-2	few	NA	TGTGCCAGCAGCCAAAACAGGAATGGCTACACCTTC	CASSQNRNGYTF
TRBV4-2	TRBJ1-5	NA	NA	TGTGCCAGCAGCTATGACAGTTACAATCAGCCCCAGCATTTT	CASSYDSYNQPQHF
TRBV19	TRBJ2-3	NA	NA	TGTGCCAGTAGTTGGGAAACGGGCGGAGATACGCAGTATTTT	CASSWETGGDTQYF
TRBV7-2	TRBJ2-7	few	TRBD1	TGTGCCAGCAGCCCGGGACAGGGCTACGAGCAGTACTTC	CASSPGQGYEQYF
TRBV10-3	TRBJ2-7	NA	NA	TGTGCCATCGCAAGGGACTACGAGCAGTACTTC	CAIARDYEQYF
TRBV6-1	TRBJ1-5	few	NA	TGTGCCAGCAGTGAAGCGAGGGGGGGAAATCAGCCCCAGCATTTT	CASSEARGGNQPQHF
TRBV18	TRBJ2-1	NA	NA	TGTGCCAGCTCACCAACACAGGGAGACAATGAGCAGTTCTTC	CASSPTQGDNEQFF
TRBV11-3	TRBJ2-1	NA	TRBD2	TGTGCCAGCAGCTTAGACCGCGGGGGGCCGTACAATGAGCAGTTCTTC	CASSLDRGGPYNEQFF
TRBV27	TRBJ1-1	NA	TRBD1	TGTGCCAGCAGTTTATGGGGGGACAGCAACACTGAAGCTTTCTTT	CASSLWGDSNTEAFF
TRBV30	TRBJ2-7	NA	NA	TGTGCCTGGAGTGTAGCCGGGGCAGTTCAGTACTTC	CAWSVAGAVQYF
TRBV4-3	TRBJ2-3	NA	TRBD2	TGCGCCAGCAGCCAAGGGGCTAGCGGGGGGACTAAGTCTAGAGATACGCAGTATTTT	CASSQGASGGTKSRDTQYF
TRBV7-2	TRBJ2-3	NA	NA	TGTGCCAGCAGCCCCCTTGGGGGTACAGATACGCAGTATTTT	CASSPLGGTDTQYF
TRBV5-1	TRBJ1-4	NA	NA	TGCGCCAGCAGCTTGGTGGGGGGGCCCGGTGAAAAACTGTTTTTT	CASSLVGGPGEKLFF